This T cell receptor (beta chain) was documented in a study of T cells after yellow fever vaccination. Overall study: SMART-Seq v4 Ultra Low Input prepared the low-cell-number fractions.

Template switching with 5'RACE generated the TCR cDNA and added a universal primer site and UMIs. One entry per CDR3 protein, called by TCRdb with MiXCR from the 5' RACE reads. This table has under 300,000 distinct CDR3 sequences, 6% to 7.5% appearing once. Notes on the study in general: A weaker but faster secondary response was observed, peaking on day 5 versus 15.

About this clonotype itself: Its antigen is currently unknown.

Trimming removed 4 bases from V and 7 bases from J, with 13 bases in between. Germline-derived CDR1 and CDR2 are MNHEY and SMNVEV (reference sequence). The CDR3 spans 13 residues. The clonotype was recovered from a man aged 25-45 years who received the YFV17D yellow fever vaccine. The input for sequencing was CD4+ T cells sorted from PBMCs, taken 15 days after the yellow fever booster vaccination. The chain joins TRBV27 to TRBJ2-5; D is uncertain. CDR3 nucleotides: TGTGCCAGCAGTTACGCAGCGAAGGGGACCCAGTACTTC. Encoded protein: CASSYAAKGTQYF.